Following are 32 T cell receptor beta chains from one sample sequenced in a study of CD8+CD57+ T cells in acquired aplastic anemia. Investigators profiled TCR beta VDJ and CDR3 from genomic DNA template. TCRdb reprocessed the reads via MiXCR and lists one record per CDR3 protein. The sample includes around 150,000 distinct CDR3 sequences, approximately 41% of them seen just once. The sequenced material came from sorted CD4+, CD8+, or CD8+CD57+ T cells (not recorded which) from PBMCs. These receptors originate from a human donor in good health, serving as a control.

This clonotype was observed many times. The CDR3 protein is CASSFRDSGSPLHF. The CDR3 nucleotides read TGTGCCAGCAGTTTCCGGGATTCGGGGTCACCCCTCCACTTT. V and J are TRBV12-3 or TRBV12-4 and TRBJ1-6; D is undetermined. CDR3 size: 14 residues. V lost 3 bases, J lost 10 bases, and 13 bases lay in between.

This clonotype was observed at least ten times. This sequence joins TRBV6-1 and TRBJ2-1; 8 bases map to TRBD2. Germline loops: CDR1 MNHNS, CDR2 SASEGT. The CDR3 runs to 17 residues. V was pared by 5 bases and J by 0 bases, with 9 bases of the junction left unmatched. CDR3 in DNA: TGTGCCAGCAGTCTTCGGACTAGCCCAAGCTCCTACAATGAGCAGTTCTTC. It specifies CASSLRTSPSSYNEQFF.

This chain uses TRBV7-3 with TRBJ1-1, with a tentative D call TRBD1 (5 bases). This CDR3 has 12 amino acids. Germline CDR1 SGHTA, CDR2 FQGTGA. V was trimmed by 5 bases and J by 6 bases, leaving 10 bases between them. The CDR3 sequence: CASSALGAEAFF. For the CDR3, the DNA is TGTGCCAGCAGCGCCTTAGGGGCTGAAGCTTTCTTT.

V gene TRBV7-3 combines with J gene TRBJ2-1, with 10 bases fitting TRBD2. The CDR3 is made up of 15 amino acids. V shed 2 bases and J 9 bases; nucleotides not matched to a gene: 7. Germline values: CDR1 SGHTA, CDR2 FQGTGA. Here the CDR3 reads CASSLGLAVVGEQFF. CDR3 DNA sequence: TGTGCCAGCAGCTTAGGACTAGCGGTGGTGGGTGAGCAGTTCTTC.

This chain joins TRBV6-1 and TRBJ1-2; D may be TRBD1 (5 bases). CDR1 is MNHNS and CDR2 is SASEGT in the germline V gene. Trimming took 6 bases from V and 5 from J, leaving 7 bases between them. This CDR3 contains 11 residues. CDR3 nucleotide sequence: TGTGCCAGCAGGGAGGGGTATGGCTACACCTTC. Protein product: CASREGYGYTF.

The CDR3 reads CSGWGQDTEAFF. The CDR3 nucleotides are TGCAGCGGATGGGGGCAGGACACTGAAGCTTTCTTT. The chain has TRBV29-1 and TRBJ1-1; a weak D match, TRBD1 (6 bases). Germline V gene lookup returns CDR1 SQVTM and CDR2 ANQGSEA. The CDR3 sequence is 12 residues long. V was pared by 7 bases and J by 3 bases, with 12 bases between.

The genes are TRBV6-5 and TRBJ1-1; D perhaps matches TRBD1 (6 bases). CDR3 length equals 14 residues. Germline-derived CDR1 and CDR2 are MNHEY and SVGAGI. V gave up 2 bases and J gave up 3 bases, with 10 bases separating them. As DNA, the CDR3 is TGTGCCAGCAGTTACCGTGACAGGTACACTGAAGCTTTCTTT. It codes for CASSYRDRYTEAFF.

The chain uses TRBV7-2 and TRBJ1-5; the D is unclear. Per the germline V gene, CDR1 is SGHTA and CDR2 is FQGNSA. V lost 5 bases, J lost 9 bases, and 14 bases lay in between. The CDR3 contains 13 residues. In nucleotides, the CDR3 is TGTGCCAGCAGCCAAGGAGAGGGTCGGCCCCAGCATTTT. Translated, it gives CASSQGEGRPQHF. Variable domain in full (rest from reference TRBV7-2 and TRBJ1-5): GAGVSQSPSNKVTEKGKDVELRCDPISGHTALYWYRQSLGQGLEFLIYFQGNSAPDKSGLPSDRFSAERTGGSVSTLTIQRTQQEDSAVYLCASSQGEGRPQHFGDGTRLSIL.

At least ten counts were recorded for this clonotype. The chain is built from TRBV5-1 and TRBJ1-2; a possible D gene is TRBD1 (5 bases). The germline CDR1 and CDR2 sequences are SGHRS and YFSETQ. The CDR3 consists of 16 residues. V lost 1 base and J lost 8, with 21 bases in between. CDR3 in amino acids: CASSLTGREGLRGYTF. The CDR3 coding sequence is TGCGCCAGCAGCTTGACTGGCAGGGAAGGATTGAGGGGCTACACCTTC.

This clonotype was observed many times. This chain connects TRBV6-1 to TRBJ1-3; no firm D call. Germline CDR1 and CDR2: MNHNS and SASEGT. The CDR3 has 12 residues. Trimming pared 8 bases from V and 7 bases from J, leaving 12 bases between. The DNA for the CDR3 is TGTGCCAGCGCGGAGAGCCGGAACACCATATATTTT. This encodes CASAESRNTIYF.

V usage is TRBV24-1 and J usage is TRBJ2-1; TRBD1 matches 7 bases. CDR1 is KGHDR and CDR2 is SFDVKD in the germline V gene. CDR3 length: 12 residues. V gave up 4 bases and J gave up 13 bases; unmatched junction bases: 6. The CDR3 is CATSDPTGKQFF. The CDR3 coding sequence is TGTGCCACCAGTGACCCGACAGGGAAACAGTTCTTC.

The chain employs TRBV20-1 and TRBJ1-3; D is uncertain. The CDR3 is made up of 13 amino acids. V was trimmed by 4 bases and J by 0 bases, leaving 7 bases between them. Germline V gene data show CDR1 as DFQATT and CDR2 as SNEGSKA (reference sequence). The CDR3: CSATPYSGNTIYF. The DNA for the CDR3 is TGCAGTGCTACCCCCTACTCTGGAAACACCATATATTTT.

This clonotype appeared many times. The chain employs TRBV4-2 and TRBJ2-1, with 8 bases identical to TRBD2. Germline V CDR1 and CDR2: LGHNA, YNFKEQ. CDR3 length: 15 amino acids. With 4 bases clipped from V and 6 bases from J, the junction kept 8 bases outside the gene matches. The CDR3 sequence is CASSPPAGGRNEQFF. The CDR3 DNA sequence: TGTGCCAGCAGCCCGCCCGCGGGAGGACGCAATGAGCAGTTCTTC.

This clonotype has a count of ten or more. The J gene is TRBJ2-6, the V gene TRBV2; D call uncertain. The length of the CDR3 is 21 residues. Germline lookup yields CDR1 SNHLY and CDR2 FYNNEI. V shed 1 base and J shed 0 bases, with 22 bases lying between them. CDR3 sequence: CASSEEGWLRYTISGANVLTF. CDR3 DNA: TGTGCCAGCAGTGAAGAGGGTTGGTTAAGGTATACCATCTCTGGGGCCAACGTCCTGACTTTC.

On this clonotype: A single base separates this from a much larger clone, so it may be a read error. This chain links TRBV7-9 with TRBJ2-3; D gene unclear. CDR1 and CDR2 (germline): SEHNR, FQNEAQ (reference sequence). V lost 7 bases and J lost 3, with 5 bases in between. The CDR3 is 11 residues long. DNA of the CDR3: TGTGCCAGCACCACAACAGATACGCAGTATTTT. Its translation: CASTTTDTQYF.

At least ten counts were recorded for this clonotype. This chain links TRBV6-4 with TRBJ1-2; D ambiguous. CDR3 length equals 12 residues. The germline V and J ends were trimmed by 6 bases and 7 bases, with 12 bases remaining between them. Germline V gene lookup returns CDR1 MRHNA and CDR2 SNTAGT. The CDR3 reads CASRRVVSGYTF. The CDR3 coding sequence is TGTGCCAGCAGAAGAGTGGTGAGTGGCTACACCTTC.

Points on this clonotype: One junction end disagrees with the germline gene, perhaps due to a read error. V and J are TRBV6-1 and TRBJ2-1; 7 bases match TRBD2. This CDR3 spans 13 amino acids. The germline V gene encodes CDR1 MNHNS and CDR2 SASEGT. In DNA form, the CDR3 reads TGTGCCAGCAGTGGTTTGAGGGAGGGTGAGCAGTCCTTC. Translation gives CASSGLREGEQSF.

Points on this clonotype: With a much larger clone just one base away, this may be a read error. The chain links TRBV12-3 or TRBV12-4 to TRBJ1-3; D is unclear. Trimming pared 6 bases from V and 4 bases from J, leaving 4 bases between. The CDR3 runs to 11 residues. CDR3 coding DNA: TGTGCCAGCAGGGGGGGAAACACCATATATTTT. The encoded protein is CASRGGNTIYF.

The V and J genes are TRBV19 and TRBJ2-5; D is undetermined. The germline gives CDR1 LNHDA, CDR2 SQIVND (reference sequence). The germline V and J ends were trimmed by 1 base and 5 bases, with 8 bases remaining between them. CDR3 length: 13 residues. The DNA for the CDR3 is TGTGCCAGTAGTATAGGAGGAGCGGAGACCCAGTACTTC. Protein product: CASSIGGAETQYF. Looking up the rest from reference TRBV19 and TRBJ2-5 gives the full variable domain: DGGITQSPKYLFRKEGQNVTLSCEQNLNHDAMYWYRQDPGQGLRLIYYSQIVNDFQKGDIAEGYSVSREKKESFPLTVTSAQKNPTAFYLCASSIGGAETQYFGPGTRLLVL.

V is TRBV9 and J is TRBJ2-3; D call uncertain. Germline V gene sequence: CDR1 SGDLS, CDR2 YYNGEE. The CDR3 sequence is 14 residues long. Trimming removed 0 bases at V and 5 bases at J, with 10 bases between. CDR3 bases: TGTGCCAGCAGCGTAGATGGTAGGCGAGATACGCAGTATTTT. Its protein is CASSVDGRRDTQYF.

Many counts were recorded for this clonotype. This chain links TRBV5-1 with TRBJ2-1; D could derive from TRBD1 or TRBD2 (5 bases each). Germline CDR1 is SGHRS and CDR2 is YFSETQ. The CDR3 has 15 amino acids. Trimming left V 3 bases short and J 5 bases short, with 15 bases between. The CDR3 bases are TGCGCCAGCAGCTCCGCCGGGGCCTCAAACAATGAGCAGTTCTTC. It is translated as CASSSAGASNNEQFF.

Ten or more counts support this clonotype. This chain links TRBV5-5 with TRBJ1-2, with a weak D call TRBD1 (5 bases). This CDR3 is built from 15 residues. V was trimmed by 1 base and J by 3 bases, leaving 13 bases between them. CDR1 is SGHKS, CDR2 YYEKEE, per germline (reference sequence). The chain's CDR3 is CASSLWRGGDYGYTF. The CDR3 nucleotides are TGTGCCAGCAGCTTGTGGCGGGGAGGGGACTATGGCTACACCTTC.

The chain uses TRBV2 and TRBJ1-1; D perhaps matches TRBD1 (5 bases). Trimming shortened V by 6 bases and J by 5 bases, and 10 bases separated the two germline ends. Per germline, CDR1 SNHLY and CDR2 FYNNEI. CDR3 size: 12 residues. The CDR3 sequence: CASRVRATEAFF. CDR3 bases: TGTGCCAGCAGGGTCAGGGCGACTGAAGCTTTCTTT.

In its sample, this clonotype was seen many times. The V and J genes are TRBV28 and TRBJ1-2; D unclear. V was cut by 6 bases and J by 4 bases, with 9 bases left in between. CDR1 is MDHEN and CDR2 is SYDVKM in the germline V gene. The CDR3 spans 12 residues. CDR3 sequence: CASSSMGYGYTF. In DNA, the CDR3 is TGTGCCAGCAGCAGTATGGGCTATGGCTACACCTTC.

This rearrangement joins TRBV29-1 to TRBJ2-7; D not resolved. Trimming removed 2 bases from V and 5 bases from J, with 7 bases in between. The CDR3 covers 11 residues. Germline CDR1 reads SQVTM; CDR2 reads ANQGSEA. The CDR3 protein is CSVEYLNEQYF. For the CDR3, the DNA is TGCAGCGTTGAATATTTGAACGAGCAGTACTTC.

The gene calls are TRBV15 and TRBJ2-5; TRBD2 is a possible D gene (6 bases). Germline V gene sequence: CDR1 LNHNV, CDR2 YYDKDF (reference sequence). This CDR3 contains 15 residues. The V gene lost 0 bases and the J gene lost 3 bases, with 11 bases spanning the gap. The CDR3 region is CATSRDLASEETQYF. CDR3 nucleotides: TGTGCCACCAGCAGAGATCTCGCTAGCGAAGAGACCCAGTACTTC.

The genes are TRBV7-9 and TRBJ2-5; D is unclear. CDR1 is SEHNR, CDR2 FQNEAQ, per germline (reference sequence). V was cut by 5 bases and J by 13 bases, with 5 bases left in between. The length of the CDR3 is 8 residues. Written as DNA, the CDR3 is TGTGCCAGCAGCCCCATGTACTTC. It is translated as CASSPMYF.

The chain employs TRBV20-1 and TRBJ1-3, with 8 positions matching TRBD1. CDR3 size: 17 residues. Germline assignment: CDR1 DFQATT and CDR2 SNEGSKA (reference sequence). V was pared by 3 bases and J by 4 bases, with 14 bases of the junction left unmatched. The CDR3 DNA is TGCAGTGCTAGGGCCCCAGGACAGGGAGCCTTCGGAAACACCATATATTTT. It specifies CSARAPGQGAFGNTIYF.

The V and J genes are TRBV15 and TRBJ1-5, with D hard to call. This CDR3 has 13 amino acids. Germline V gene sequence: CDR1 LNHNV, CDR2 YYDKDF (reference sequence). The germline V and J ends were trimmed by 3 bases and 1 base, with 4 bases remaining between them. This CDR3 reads CATSRVSNQPQHF. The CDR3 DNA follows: TGTGCCACCAGCAGGGTAAGCAATCAGCCCCAGCATTTT.

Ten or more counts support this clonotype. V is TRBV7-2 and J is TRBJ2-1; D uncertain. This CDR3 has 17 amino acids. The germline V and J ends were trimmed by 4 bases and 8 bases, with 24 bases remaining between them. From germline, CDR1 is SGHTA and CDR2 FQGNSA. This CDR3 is CASSSLLIAARMDEQFF. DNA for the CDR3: TGTGCCAGCAGCTCCCTTCTCATAGCCGCCCGTATGGATGAGCAGTTCTTC.

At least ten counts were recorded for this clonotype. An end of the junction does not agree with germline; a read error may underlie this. The CDR3 region has the DNA TGTGCCAGCAGTTTGACGGGAACAGCTACGCAGTATTTT. As protein: CASSLTGTATQYF. The chain uses TRBV12-3 or TRBV12-4 and TRBJ2-3; D possibly corresponds to TRBD2 (5 bases). CDR3 length equals 13 residues.

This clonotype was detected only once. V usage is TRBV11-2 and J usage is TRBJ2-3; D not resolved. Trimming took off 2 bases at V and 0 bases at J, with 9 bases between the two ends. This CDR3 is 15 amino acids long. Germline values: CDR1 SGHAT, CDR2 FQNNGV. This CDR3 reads CASSLLGTSTDTQYF. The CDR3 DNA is TGTGCCAGCAGCTTACTGGGAACTAGCACAGATACGCAGTATTTT.